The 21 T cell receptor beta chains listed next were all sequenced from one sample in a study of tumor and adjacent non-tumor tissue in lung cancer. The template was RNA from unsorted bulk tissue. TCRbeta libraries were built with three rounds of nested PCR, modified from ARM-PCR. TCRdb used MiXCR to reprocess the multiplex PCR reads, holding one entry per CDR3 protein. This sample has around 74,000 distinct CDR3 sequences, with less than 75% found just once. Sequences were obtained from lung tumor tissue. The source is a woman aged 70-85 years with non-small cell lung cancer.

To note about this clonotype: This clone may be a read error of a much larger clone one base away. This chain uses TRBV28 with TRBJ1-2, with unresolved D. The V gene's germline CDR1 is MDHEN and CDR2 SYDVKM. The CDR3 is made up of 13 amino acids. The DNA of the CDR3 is TGTCCCAGCAGTGCGGGAGGTAATTATGGCTACACCTTC. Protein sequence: CPSSAGGNYGYTF.

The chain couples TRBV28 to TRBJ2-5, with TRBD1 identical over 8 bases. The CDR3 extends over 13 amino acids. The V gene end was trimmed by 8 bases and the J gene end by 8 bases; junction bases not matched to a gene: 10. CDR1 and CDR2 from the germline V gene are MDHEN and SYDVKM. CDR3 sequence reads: CASRRTGRDTQYF. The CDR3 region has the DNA TGTGCCAGCCGCCGGACAGGGAGAGACACCCAGTACTTC.

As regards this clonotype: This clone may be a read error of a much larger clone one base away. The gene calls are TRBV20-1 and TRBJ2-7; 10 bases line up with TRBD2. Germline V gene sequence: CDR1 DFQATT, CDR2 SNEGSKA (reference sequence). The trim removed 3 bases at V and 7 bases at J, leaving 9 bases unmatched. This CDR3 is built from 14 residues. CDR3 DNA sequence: TGCAGTGCTAGTCTAGCGGGGGTCGCAGGGGAGCAGTACTTC. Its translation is CSASLAGVAGEQYF.

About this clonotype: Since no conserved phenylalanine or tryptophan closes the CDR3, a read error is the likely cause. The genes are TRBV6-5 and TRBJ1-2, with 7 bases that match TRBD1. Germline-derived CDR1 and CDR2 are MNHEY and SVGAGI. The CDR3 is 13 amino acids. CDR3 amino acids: CGSSYSQGFGYTL. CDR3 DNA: TGTGGCAGCAGTTACTCACAGGGGTTTGGCTACACCTTA.

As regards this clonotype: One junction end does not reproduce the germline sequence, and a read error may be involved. This chain's CDR3 is CSVSGPTIYNQQFF. CDR3 in DNA: TGCAGCGTCTCGGGACCTACGATCTACAATCAGCAGTTCTTT. This chain connects TRBV29-1 to TRBJ2-1; D may be TRBD1 or TRBD2 (5 bases each). The germline CDR1 and CDR2 sequences are SQVTM and ANQGSEA. The CDR3 spans 14 residues.

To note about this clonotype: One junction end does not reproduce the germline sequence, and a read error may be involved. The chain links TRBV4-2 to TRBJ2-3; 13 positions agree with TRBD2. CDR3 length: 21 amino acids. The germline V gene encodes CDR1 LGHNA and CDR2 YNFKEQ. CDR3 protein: CASIQERTSGRKGAFFDSQYF. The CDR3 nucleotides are TGTGCCAGCATCCAAGAACGGACTAGCGGGAGAAAGGGTGCCTTTTTCGATTCGCAGTATTTT.

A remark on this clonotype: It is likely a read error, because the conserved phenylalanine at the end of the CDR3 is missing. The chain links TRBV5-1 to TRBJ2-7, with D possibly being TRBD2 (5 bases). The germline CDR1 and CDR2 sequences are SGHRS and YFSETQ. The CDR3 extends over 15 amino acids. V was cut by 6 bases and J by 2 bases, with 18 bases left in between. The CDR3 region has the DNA TGCGCCAGCAACTTCCGGACTGGCGGTACCTACGAGCAGTACTTA. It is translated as CASNFRTGGTYEQYL.

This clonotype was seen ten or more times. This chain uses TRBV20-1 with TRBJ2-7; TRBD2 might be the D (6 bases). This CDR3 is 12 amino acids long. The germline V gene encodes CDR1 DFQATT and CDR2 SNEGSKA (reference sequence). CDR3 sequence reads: CSAGSTGTPQYF. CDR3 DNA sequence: TGCAGCGCGGGATCTACCGGGACTCCACAGTACTTC.

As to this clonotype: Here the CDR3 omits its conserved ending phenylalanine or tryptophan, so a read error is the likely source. CDR3 bases: TGTGCCAGCAGTCACTCCCCCGGGACTGGGCAGTTCCTC. Amino acids: CASSHSPGTGQFL. The J gene is TRBJ2-1, the V gene TRBV6-2 or TRBV6-3, with D possibly matching TRBD2 (6 bases). CDR3 length: 13 residues. CDR1 is MNHEY and CDR2 is SVGEGT in the germline V gene.

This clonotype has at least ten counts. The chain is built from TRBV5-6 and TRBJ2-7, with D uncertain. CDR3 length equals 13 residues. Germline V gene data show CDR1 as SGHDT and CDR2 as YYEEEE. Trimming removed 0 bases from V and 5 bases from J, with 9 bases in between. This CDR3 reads CASSLEQIHEQYF. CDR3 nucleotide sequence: TGTGCCAGCAGCTTGGAACAAATACACGAGCAGTACTTC.

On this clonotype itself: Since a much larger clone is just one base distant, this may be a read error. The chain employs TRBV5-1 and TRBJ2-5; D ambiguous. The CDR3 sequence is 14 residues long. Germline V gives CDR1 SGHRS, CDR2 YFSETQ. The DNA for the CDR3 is TGCGCCAGCAGCTTGGGTTTCCTTGGAGAGATCCAGTACTTC. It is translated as CASSLGFLGEIQYF.

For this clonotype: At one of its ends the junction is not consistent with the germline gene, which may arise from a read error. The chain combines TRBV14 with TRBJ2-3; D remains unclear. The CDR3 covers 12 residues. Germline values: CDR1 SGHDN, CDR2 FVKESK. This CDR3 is CAISQITDTHYF. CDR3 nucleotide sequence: TGTGCCATCAGCCAAATCACAGATACGCACTATTTT.

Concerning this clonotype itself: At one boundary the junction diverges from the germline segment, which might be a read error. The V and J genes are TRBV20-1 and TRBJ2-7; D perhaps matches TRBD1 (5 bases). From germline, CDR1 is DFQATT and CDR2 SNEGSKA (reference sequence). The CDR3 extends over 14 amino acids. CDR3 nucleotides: TGCTGTGCTAGTCTGGGGCAGGGCACTCGCGAGCAGTACTTC. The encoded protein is CCASLGQGTREQYF.

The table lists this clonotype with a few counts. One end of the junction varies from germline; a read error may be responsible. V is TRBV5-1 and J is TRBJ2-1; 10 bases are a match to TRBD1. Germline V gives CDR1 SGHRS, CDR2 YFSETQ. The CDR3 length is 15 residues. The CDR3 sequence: CSSSSGTGAYNEQFF. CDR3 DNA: TGCTCCAGCAGCTCCGGGACAGGGGCCTACAATGAGCAGTTCTTC.

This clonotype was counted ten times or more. Written as DNA, the CDR3 is TGTGCCAGCAGTCTCTCCGGGACAGTATTTTACGAGCAGTACTTC. Amino acid sequence: CASSLSGTVFYEQYF. V is TRBV6-1 and J is TRBJ2-7; 7 positions match TRBD1. CDR3 size: 15 residues. V lost 5 bases and J lost 4; bases outside the gene matches: 11. Germline loops: CDR1 MNHNS, CDR2 SASEGT.

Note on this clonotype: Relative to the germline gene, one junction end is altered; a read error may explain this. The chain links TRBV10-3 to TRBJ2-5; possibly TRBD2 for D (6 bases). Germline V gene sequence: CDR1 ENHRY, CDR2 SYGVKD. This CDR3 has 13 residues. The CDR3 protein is CAIGESGVGTQYF. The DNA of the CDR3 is TGTGCCATCGGTGAGTCGGGAGTCGGAACCCAATACTTC.

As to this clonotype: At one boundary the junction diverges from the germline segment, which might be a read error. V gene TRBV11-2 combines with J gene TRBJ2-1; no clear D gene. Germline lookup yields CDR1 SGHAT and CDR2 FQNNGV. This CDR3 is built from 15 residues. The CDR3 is CASSVSSALYNGQFF. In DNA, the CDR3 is TGTGCCAGCAGCGTATCAAGCGCGCTGTACAATGGGCAGTTCTTC.

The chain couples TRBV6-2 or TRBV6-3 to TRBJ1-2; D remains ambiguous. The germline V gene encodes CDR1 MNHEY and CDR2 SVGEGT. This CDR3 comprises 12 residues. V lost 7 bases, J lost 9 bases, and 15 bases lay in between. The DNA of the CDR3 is TGTGCCAGCAATCGGGAGACGGATTGCTACACCTTC. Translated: CASNRETDCYTF.

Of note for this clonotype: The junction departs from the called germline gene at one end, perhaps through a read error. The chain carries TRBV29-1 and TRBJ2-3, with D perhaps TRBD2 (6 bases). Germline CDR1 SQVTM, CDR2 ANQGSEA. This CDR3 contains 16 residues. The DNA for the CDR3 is TGCAGCGTCGGGCTAGGAGGGCGGTTAAGCACAGGTACGCAGTATTTT. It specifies CSVGLGGRLSTGTQYF.

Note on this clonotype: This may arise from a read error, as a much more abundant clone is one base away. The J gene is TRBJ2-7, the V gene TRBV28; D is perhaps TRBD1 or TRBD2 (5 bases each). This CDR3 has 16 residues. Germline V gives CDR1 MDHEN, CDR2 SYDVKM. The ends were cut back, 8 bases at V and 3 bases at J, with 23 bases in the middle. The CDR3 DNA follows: TGTGCCAGCGGTTCTGCCCGAGGGGCCGGATTCTACGAGCAGTACTTC. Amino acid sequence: CASGSARGAGFYEQYF.

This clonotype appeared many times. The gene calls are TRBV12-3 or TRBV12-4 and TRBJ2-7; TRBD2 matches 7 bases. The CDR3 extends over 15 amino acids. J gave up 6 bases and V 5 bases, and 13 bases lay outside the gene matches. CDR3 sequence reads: CASSPPTRTSAEQYF. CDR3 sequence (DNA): TGTGCCAGCAGTCCGCCCACTCGAACTAGCGCCGAGCAGTACTTC.